These 30 T cell receptor beta chains were all obtained from the same sample, sequenced in a study of radiotherapy plus CTLA-4 blockade in lung cancer. This table comes from immunoSEQ multiplex PCR, and its TCRdb copy is limited to in-frame clones, with some not included. The sample has about 45,000 clones; 76% are singletons. This specimen was peripheral blood, taken from a patient treated with radiotherapy plus ipilimumab. The origin of the receptors is a human donor with non-small cell lung cancer who had stable disease on radiotherapy plus ipilimumab.

In DNA, the CDR3 is TGTGCCAGCAGCGCCGGGACTAGCGGGGGGGAGACCCAGTACTTC. Its protein product is CASSAGTSGGETQYF. The rearrangement joins TRBV13 to TRBJ2-5; 15 bases line up with TRBD2. In germline, CDR1 is PRHDT, CDR2 FYEKMQ (reference sequence). This CDR3 has 15 residues. After removal of 5 bases from V and 5 bases from J, the junction contained 3 bases not matched to a gene.

This chain joins TRBV21-1 and TRBJ1-3. TRBV21-1 is an annotated pseudogene. This CDR3 spans 17 amino acids. CDR3 sequence reads: CASRANIATHARNTIYF. CDR3 sequence (DNA): TGTGCCAGCAGGGCAAACATAGCTACACACGCACGAAACACCATATATTTT.

The V gene is TRBV27, the J gene TRBJ2-3, with 9 bases aligning to TRBD1. The CDR3 spans 15 residues. Trimming at V came to 7 bases and at J to 2 bases, leaving 7 bases not matched to a gene. Germline values: CDR1 MNHEY, CDR2 SMNVEV (reference sequence). The CDR3 loop is CASTQDRGYTDTQYF. The CDR3 coding sequence is TGTGCCAGCACTCAGGACAGGGGTTACACAGATACGCAGTATTTT.

V and J are TRBV2 and TRBJ2-4; 8 bases are shared with TRBD1. Germline values: CDR1 SNHLY, CDR2 FYNNEI. V lost 8 bases and J lost 1; bases outside the gene matches: 19. The CDR3 has 19 amino acids. The CDR3 sequence: CASGMGQGAANLAKNIQYF. CDR3 bases: TGTGCCAGCGGGATGGGGCAGGGGGCTGCTAACTTGGCCAAAAACATTCAGTACTTC.

The chain uses TRBV29-1 and TRBJ2-7; D unclear. CDR1 and CDR2 from the germline V gene are SQVTM and ANQGSEA. V was trimmed by 5 bases and J by 2 bases, leaving 10 bases between them. The CDR3 is made up of 12 amino acids. CDR3 bases: TGCAGCGTTATAGACGGAACCTACGAGCAGTACTTC. Encoded protein: CSVIDGTYEQYF.

In its sample, this clone was seen once. V gene TRBV9 combines with J gene TRBJ2-5; D not certain. The V and J ends lost 1 base and 5 bases respectively, with 6 bases between them. Germline CDR1 is SGDLS and CDR2 is YYNGEE. The CDR3 loop spans 12 amino acids. DNA for the CDR3: TGTGCCAGCAGCGTACTTGGGGAGACCCAGTACTTC. Translated: CASSVLGETQYF.

The rearrangement uses TRBV2 and TRBJ2-5; D might be TRBD1 or TRBD2, each matching 5 bases. The V end lost 6 bases, the J end lost 2 bases, and 25 bases lay between the germline ends. This CDR3 is 18 amino acids long. Germline V lookup: CDR1 SNHLY, CDR2 FYNNEI. In DNA form, the CDR3 reads TGTGCCAGCAGCCCCTTCGCTGTACACGGGGCGAAGCAAGAGACCCAGTACTTC. Its translation: CASSPFAVHGAKQETQYF.

The rearrangement links TRBV7-2 to TRBJ2-7; D might be TRBD1 or TRBD2, each matching 5 bases. This CDR3 has 15 residues. Trimming stripped 5 bases from V and 4 bases from J, with 18 bases between. Per the germline V gene, CDR1 is SGHTA and CDR2 is FQGNSA. CDR3 sequence (DNA): TGTGCCAGCAGCGTCTCCTGGGACGGAAAATACGAGCAGTACTTC. It specifies CASSVSWDGKYEQYF.

In this sample, this clone turned up once. The genes are TRBV6-1 and TRBJ2-5, with D unresolved. Germline-derived CDR1 and CDR2 are MNHNS and SASEGT. With 3 bases removed from V and 7 bases from J, the gap between germline ends came to 12 bases. The CDR3 has 13 amino acids. CDR3 in amino acids: CASSENLEGTQYF. The CDR3 DNA reads as TGTGCCAGCAGTGAGAACCTTGAAGGGACCCAGTACTTC.

The V call is TRBV6-1, the J call TRBJ2-3; D tentatively reads TRBD1 or TRBD2 (6 bases each). The CDR3 runs 15 residues. The germline V and J ends were trimmed by 2 bases and 2 bases, with 11 bases remaining between them. CDR1 and CDR2 from the germline V gene are MNHNS and SASEGT. CDR3 DNA: TGTGCCAGCAGTGAATACACGGGGGCCACAGATACGCAGTATTTT. Residues: CASSEYTGATDTQYF.

The chain joins TRBV7-8 to TRBJ1-1; no firm D call. Trimming cost V 3 bases and J 0 bases, with 14 bases left between them. CDR1 and CDR2 (germline): SGHVS, FQNEAQ. This CDR3 is built from 16 residues. CDR3 sequence reads: CASSLIIGTMNTEAFF. The CDR3 DNA reads TGTGCCAGCAGCTTGATAATAGGTACTATGAACACTGAAGCTTTCTTT. The whole variable domain, filled in from reference TRBV7-8 and TRBJ1-1, reads GAGVSQSPRYKVAKRGQDVALRCDPISGHVSLFWYQQALGQGPEFLTYFQNEAQLDKSGLPSDRFFAERPEGSVSTLKIQRTQQEDSAVYLCASSLIIGTMNTEAFFGQGTRLTVV.

The V call is TRBV9, the J call TRBJ1-2; D not certain. The germline V gene encodes CDR1 SGDLS and CDR2 YYNGEE. There are 16 residues in the CDR3. Trimming shortened V by 4 bases and J by 5 bases, and 21 bases separated the two germline ends. DNA of the CDR3: TGTGCCAGCAGCCCCCCGGGAGGGAGGGTATGGTATGGCTACACCTTC. It encodes CASSPPGGRVWYGYTF.

J is TRBJ2-3 and V is TRBV5-1; D gene ambiguous. Trimming cost V 0 bases and J 6 bases, with 11 bases left between them. This CDR3 is 14 amino acids long. Germline V gene sequence: CDR1 SGHRS, CDR2 YFSETQ. In DNA, the CDR3 is TGCGCCAGCAGCTTGGAGGGCCATTCGGATACGCAGTATTTT. It specifies CASSLEGHSDTQYF.

This chain uses TRBV10-2 with TRBJ1-6; 7 nucleotides line up with TRBD1. Germline assignment: CDR1 WSHSY and CDR2 SAAADI. V lost 9 bases and J lost 4; bases outside the gene matches: 6. The CDR3 has 14 amino acids. The CDR3 DNA follows: TGCGCCAGTGCTAACAGGGGTTATAATTCACCCCTCCACTTT. This sequence encodes CASANRGYNSPLHF.

This sequence joins TRBV14 and TRBJ2-3; no reliable D call. V gave up 4 bases and J gave up 4 bases, with 6 bases separating them. CDR1 and CDR2 from the germline V gene are SGHDN and FVKESK. The CDR3 loop spans 12 amino acids. The DNA for the CDR3 is TGTGCCAGCAGCCTCCTACCAGATACGCAGTATTTT. Its protein is CASSLLPDTQYF.

The chain is built from TRBV6-5 and TRBJ2-5, with TRBD2 matching over 11 bases. With V trimmed by 2 bases and J by 5 bases, 7 bases remained unmatched. CDR1 is MNHEY, CDR2 SVGAGI, per germline. CDR3 size: 16 residues. The CDR3 nucleotides read TGTGCCAGCAGTTACGAAGTAGCGGGGGGGCCCGAGACCCAGTACTTC. It yields the protein CASSYEVAGGPETQYF.

The J gene is TRBJ1-3, the V gene TRBV28; D gene ambiguous. Trimming shortened V by 1 base and J by 1 base, and 8 bases separated the two germline ends. The germline gives CDR1 MDHEN, CDR2 SYDVKM. The CDR3 extends over 15 amino acids. CDR3 sequence reads: CASSLLGQSGNTIYF. Written as DNA, the CDR3 is TGTGCCAGCAGTTTATTAGGGCAGTCTGGAAACACCATATATTTT.

J is TRBJ2-1 and V is TRBV7-7; no definite D call. V was shortened by 5 bases and J by 5 bases, with 10 bases between the two germline ends. Germline V gives CDR1 SSHAT, CDR2 FNYEAQ (reference sequence). The CDR3 totals 13 residues. The CDR3: CASSPERDNEQFF. The DNA of the CDR3 is TGTGCCAGCAGCCCCGAAAGGGACAATGAGCAGTTCTTC. The variable domain in full, completed from reference TRBV7-7 and TRBJ2-1, reads GAGVSQSPRYKVTKRGQDVTLRCDPISSHATLYWYQQALGQGPEFLTYFNYEAQPDKSGLPSDRFSAERPEGSISTLTIQRTEQRDSAMYRCASSPERDNEQFFGPGTRLTVL.

CDR3 protein: CATSNGQGFQETQYF. Here the CDR3 DNA reads TGTGCCACCAGCAATGGGCAGGGGTTCCAAGAGACCCAGTACTTC. The chain uses TRBV15 and TRBJ2-5; possible D gene TRBD1, 6 bases. This CDR3 contains 15 residues. Germline loops: CDR1 LNHNV, CDR2 YYDKDF (reference sequence). V lost 4 bases to trimming and J lost 1 base, with 13 bases between them.

V gene TRBV9 combines with J gene TRBJ1-2; 8 bases align to TRBD1. CDR1 is SGDLS, CDR2 YYNGEE, per germline. The V segment lost 4 bases and the J segment 7 bases; nucleotides outside the gene matches: 9. The CDR3 is 14 amino acids. This CDR3 reads CASSPEPDRGGYTF. The CDR3 DNA reads as TGTGCCAGCAGCCCCGAGCCTGACAGGGGTGGCTACACCTTC.

V usage is TRBV28 and J usage is TRBJ1-4; TRBD1 agrees at 11 bases. CDR1 MDHEN and CDR2 SYDVKM come from the germline V gene. Trimming took 7 bases from V and 7 from J; bases not matched to a gene: 8. CDR3 length equals 15 residues. The CDR3 sequence is CASNIPGTGGEKLFF. CDR3 coding DNA: TGTGCCAGCAATATCCCCGGGACAGGGGGTGAAAAACTGTTTTTT.

The chain employs TRBV5-4 and TRBJ2-2; no definite D call. Germline lookup yields CDR1 SGHNT and CDR2 YYREEE (reference sequence). There are 13 residues in the CDR3. Trimming cost V 2 bases and J 3 bases, with 5 bases left between them. This CDR3 reads CASSFWDTGELFF. The CDR3 nucleotides are TGTGCCAGCAGCTTTTGGGACACCGGGGAGCTGTTTTTT. Filled out from reference TRBV5-4 and TRBJ2-2, the complete variable domain reads ETGVTQSPTHLIKTRGQQVTLRCSSQSGHNTVSWYQQALGQGPQFIFQYYREEENGRGNFPPRFSGLQFPNYSSELNVNALELDDSALYLCASSFWDTGELFFGEGSRLTVL.

The rearrangement uses TRBV6-5 and TRBJ2-1; TRBD2 matches 14 bases. With 5 bases clipped from V and 8 bases from J, the junction kept 5 bases outside the gene matches. CDR3 size: 15 residues. The germline gives CDR1 MNHEY, CDR2 SVGAGI. The CDR3 sequence: CASSLTSGGVHEQFF. DNA for the CDR3: TGTGCCAGCAGTCTGACTAGCGGGGGGGTACATGAGCAGTTCTTC.

The rearrangement links TRBV2 to TRBJ2-1; TRBD2 matches at 12 bases. The length of the CDR3 is 15 residues. The V and J ends lost 6 bases and 4 bases, in that order; junction bases with no gene match: 4. Germline CDR1 and CDR2: SNHLY and FYNNEI. In nucleotides, the CDR3 is TGTGCCAGCAGGCGACTAGCGGGGGAGTACAATGAGCAGTTCTTC. As protein: CASRRLAGEYNEQFF.

CDR3 DNA sequence: TGCGCCAGCAGCCTCGGGGGAGCTAACACCGGGGAGCTGTTTTTT. As protein: CASSLGGANTGELFF. The chain joins TRBV5-1 to TRBJ2-2, with D maybe TRBD2 (6 bases). V was trimmed by 4 bases and J by 2 bases, leaving 12 bases between them. This CDR3 comprises 15 residues. Per the germline V gene, CDR1 is SGHRS and CDR2 is YFSETQ.

The genes are TRBV7-9 and TRBJ2-2; 10 nucleotides agree with TRBD2. CDR1 SEHNR and CDR2 FQNEAQ come from the germline V gene (reference sequence). CDR3 length: 17 residues. The V gene end was trimmed by 2 bases and the J gene end by 1 base; junction bases not matched to a gene: 4. Here the CDR3 DNA reads TGTGCCAGCAGCTTATCCCGGACTAGCGGGAACACCGGGGAGCTGTTTTTT. It codes for CASSLSRTSGNTGELFF.

The chain combines TRBV5-1 with TRBJ2-2, with D possibly matching TRBD1 (5 bases). From germline, CDR1 is SGHRS and CDR2 YFSETQ. The CDR3 runs 16 residues. V was pared by 0 bases and J by 4 bases, with 13 bases between. The CDR3 protein is CASSLGQGDSTGELFF. The CDR3 DNA follows: TGCGCCAGCAGCTTGGGGCAGGGCGATAGCACCGGGGAGCTGTTTTTT.

This clone was detected only a few times. The chain links TRBV7-9 to TRBJ1-1, with D perhaps matching TRBD1 (5 bases). CDR1 is SEHNR and CDR2 is FQNEAQ in the germline V gene (reference sequence). The CDR3 runs 14 residues. Trimming took off 2 bases at V and 1 base at J, with 8 bases between the two ends. The CDR3 region has the DNA TGTGCCAGCAGCTTACAGGGCACGAACACTGAAGCTTTCTTT. This gives the protein CASSLQGTNTEAFF.

The chain couples TRBV29-1 to TRBJ2-1; the D is unclear. The length of the CDR3 is 10 residues. V was pared by 6 bases and J by 8 bases, with 8 bases between. Germline loops: CDR1 SQVTM, CDR2 ANQGSEA. The CDR3 reads CSVEFDEQFF. CDR3 in DNA: TGCAGCGTAGAGTTCGATGAGCAGTTCTTC.

The V gene is TRBV27, the J gene TRBJ1-4, with 9 bases that match TRBD1. The germline V gene encodes CDR1 MNHEY and CDR2 SMNVEV (reference sequence). The CDR3 length is 14 residues. V gave up 10 bases and J gave up 4 bases; unmatched junction bases: 7. The CDR3 nucleotides read TGTGCCACCGGGACAGGGCTCTATAATGAAAAACTGTTTTTT. It is translated as CATGTGLYNEKLFF.